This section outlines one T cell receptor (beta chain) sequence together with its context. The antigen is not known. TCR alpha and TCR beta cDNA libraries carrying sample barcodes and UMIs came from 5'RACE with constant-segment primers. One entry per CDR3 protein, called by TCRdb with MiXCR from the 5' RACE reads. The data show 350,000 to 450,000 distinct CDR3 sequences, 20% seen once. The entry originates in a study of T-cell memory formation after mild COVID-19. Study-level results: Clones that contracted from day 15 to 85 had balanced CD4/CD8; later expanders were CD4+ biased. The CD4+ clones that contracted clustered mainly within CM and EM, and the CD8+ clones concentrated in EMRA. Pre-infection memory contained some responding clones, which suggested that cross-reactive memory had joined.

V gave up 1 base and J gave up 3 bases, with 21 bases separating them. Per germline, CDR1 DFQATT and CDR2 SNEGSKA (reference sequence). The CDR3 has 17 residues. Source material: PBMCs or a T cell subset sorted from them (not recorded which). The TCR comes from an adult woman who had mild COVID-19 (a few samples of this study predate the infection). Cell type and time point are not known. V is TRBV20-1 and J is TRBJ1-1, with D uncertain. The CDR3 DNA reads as TGCAGTGCTAGAGTGGCAGGTCGGTTTATCATGGACACTGAAGCTTTCTTT. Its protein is CSARVAGRFIMDTEAFF.